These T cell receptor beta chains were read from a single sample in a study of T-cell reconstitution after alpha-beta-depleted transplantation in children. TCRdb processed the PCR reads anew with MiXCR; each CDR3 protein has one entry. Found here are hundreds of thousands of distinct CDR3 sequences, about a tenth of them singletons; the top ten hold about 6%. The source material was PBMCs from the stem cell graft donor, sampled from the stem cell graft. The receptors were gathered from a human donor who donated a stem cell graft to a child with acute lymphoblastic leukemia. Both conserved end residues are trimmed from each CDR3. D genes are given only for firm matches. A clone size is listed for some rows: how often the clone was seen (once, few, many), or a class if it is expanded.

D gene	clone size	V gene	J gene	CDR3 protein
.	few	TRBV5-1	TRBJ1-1	ASSSTANTEAF
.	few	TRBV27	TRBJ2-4	ASSFAGPKNIQY
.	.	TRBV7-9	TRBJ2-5	ASSLWSSLQETQY
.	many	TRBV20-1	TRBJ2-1	SAKGRDSHNEQF
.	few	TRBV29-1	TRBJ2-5	SGLWGETQY
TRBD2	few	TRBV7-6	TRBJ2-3	ASSPFTSGGADTQY
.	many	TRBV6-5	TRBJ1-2	ASSTGQYGYT
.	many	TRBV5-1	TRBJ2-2	ASSLEPSTGELF
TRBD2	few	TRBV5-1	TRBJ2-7	ASSLTHTAGIPYEQY
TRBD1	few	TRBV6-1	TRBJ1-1	ASSPVGAGGTEAF
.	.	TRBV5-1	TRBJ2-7	ASRQPGTDASYEQY
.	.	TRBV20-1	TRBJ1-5	SARGEAGGQPQH
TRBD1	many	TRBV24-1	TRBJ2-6	ATSDRDRGSGANVLT
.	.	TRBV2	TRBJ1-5	ASSAKTRTDSNQPQH
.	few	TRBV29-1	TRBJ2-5	SVESRETQY
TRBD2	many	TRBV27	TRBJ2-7	ASSLRPGGGSYEQY
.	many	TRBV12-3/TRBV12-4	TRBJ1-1	ASSSGRGLNTEAF
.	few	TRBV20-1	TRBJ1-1	SARDSLYRHNRAF
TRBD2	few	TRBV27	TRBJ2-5	ASSLLPGTIKETQY
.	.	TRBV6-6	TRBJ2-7	ASRPESVFEQY
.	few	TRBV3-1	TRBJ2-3	ASSQEEAAKYTDTQY
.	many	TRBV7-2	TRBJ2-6	ASSAQASRANVLT
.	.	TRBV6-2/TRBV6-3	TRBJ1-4	ASNHRRGNKKLF
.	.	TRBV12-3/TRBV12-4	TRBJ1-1	ATMRTLAF
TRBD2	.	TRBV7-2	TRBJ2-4	ASSYVAGAWENIQY
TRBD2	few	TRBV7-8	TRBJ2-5	ASSFGLGETQY
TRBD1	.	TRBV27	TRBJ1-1	ASTDRQYTEAF
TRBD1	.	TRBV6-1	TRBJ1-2	ASSERTGQGNYGYT
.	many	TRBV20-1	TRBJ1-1	SVRRGRDTEAF
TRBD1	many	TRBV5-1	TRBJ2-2	ASSSAVQGQAGELF
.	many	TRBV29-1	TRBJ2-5	SVLGTQETQY
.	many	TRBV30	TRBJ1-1	AWSFGRPNTEAF
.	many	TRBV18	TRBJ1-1	ASSPRGGANTEAF
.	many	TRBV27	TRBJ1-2	ASSLSTGIYGYT
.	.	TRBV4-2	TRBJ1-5	ASKGLDNQPQH
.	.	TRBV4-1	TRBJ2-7	ASSQGRSSYEQY
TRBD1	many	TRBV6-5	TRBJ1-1	ASSSLRQGKEAF
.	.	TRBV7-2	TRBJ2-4	ASSSPAKAKNIQY
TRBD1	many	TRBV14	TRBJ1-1	ASSPTGTGAAAF
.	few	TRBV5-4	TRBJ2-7	ASRTPGHNYEQY
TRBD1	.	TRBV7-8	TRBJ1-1	ASSRDSDTEAF
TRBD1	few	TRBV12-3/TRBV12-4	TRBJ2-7	ASTRTGGVYEQY
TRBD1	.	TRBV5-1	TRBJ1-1	ASSTMTGRTEAF
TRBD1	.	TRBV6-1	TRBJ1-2	ASSEVGQFHYGYT
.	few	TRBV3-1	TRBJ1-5	ASSQDLGPANQPQH
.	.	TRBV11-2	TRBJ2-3	ASSLDSTLWDTQY
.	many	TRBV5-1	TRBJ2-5	ASSWSETQY
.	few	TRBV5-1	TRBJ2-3	ASWRGGSTDTQY
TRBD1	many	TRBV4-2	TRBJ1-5	ASSQDRQGLYSNQPQH
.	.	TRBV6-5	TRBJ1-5	ASSYGPTGGQPQH
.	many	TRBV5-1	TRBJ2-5	ASSLETGRETQY
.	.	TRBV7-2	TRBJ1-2	ASSLDVPDYT
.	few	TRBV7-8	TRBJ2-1	ASSLVGAPKTYNEQF